The table lists the clone carrying this TCR beta chain with a few counts. What it binds is unknown. At a deep level, the assay was run. The table came from immunoSEQ multiplex PCR; TCRdb's copy has only in-frame clones and leaves some out. The sample holds 980,000 or so clones, over 75% seen once. These data come from a study of shared clonotypes between healthy human individuals. Study outcomes and limitations: Relative to their counterparts shared across all four donors, non-shared clonotypes exhibited diminished generation probabilities. Enrolling few donors narrowed the genetic and exposure-history diversity that was represented. Only blood samples were collected, and tissue repertoires likely differ.

The CDR3 is 15 residues long. The germline V and J ends were trimmed by 10 bases and 4 bases, with 19 bases remaining between them. Germline CDR1 ENHRY, CDR2 SYGVKD. The receptor was isolated from a man aged 18 to 30 in good health. Input material: memory CD4+ T cells sorted from blood. The subset: CD45RA-negative fraction. V and J are TRBV10-3 and TRBJ2-2, with D possibly being TRBD2 (7 bases). The CDR3 region has the DNA TGTGCCACCCGAGGAGGGGGGGCCGGCACCGGGGAGCTGTTTTTT. This gives the protein CATRGGGAGTGELFF.